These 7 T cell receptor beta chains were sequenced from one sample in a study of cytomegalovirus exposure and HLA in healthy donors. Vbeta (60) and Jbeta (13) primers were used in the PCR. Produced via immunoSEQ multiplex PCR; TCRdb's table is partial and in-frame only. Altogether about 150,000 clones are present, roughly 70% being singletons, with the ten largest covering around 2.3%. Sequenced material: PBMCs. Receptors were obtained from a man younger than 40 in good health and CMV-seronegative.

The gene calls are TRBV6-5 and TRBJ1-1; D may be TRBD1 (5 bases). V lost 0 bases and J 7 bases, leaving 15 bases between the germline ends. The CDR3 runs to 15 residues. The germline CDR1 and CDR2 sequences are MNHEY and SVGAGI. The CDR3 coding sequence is TGTGCCAGCAGTTACTCGATACGGGGGGACCGTGAAGCTTTCTTT. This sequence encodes CASSYSIRGDREAFF.

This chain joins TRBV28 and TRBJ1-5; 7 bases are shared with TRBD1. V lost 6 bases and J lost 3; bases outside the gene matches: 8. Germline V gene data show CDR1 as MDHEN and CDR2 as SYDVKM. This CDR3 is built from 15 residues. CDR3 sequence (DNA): TGTGCCAGCAGGCGATCGACAGGGAACAATCAGCCCCAGCATTTT. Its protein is CASRRSTGNNQPQHF.

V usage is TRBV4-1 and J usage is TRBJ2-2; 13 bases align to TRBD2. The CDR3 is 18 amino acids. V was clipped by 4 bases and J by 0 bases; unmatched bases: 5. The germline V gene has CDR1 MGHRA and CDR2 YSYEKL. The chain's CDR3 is CASSPGLAGEPNTGELFF. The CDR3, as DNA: TGCGCCAGCAGCCCCGGACTAGCGGGGGAACCGAACACCGGGGAGCTGTTTTTT.

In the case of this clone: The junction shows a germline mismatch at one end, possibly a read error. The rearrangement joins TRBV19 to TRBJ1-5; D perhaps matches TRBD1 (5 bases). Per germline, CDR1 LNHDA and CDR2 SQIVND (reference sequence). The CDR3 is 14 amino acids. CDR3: CASSIRRENQPQNF. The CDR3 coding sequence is TGTGCCAGTAGTATACGCAGGGAAAATCAGCCCCAGAATTTT.

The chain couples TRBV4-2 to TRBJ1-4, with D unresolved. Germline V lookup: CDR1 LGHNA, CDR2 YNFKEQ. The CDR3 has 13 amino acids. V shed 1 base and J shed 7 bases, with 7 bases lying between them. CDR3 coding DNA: TGTGCCAGCAGCCAAGGCGGAAGTGAAAAACTGTTTTTT. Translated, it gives CASSQGGSEKLFF.

The CDR3 here is CAISDRNTGELFF. The CDR3 bases are TGTGCCATCAGTGACAGGAACACCGGGGAGCTGTTTTTT. The gene calls are TRBV10-3 and TRBJ2-2; D not resolved. The V gene lost 3 bases and the J gene lost 1 base, with 3 bases spanning the gap. CDR3 length equals 13 residues. Germline loops: CDR1 ENHRY, CDR2 SYGVKD.

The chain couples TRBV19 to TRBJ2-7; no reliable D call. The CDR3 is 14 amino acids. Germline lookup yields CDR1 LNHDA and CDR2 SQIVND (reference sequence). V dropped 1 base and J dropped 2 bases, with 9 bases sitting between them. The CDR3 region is CASSIGWQAYEQYF. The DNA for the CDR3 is TGTGCCAGTAGTATAGGTTGGCAGGCCTACGAGCAGTACTTC.